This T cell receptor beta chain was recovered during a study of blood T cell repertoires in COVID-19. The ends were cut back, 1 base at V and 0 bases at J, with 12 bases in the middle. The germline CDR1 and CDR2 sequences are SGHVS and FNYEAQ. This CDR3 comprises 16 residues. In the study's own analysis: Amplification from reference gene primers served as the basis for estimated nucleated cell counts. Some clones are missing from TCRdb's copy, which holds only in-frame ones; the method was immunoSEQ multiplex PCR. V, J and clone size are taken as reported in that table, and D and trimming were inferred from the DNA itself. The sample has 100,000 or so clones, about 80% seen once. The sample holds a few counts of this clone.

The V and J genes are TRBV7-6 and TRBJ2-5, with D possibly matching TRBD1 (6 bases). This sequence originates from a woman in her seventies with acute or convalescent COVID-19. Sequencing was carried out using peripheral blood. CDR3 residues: CASSLGYREYQETQYF. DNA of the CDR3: TGTGCCAGCAGCTTAGGATACAGGGAGTACCAAGAGACCCAGTACTTC.